Listed here are 20 T cell receptor beta chains from one sample, sequenced in a study of shared clonotypes between healthy human individuals. Clones were read by immunoSEQ multiplex PCR, and TCRdb kept only the in-frame ones, dropping some. The sample gives about 1.5 million clones, roughly 95% of which show up once; roughly 1.2% is in the top ten. Sequencing used naive CD4+ T cells sorted from blood. Subset described: CD45RA+ positively selected. The receptors shown here come from a man younger than 45 in good health.

The V call is TRBV5-1, the J call TRBJ2-7, with 7 bases matching TRBD2. In germline, CDR1 is SGHRS, CDR2 YFSETQ. V shed 7 bases, J shed 4 bases, and the junction held 8 bases outside the gene matches. This CDR3 has 13 amino acids. The chain's CDR3 is CASRGGGAYEQYF. The CDR3 nucleotides read TGCGCCAGCCGCGGCGGGGGAGCGTACGAGCAGTACTTC.

This chain uses TRBV25-1 with TRBJ2-1; 7 bases are a match to TRBD1. Germline V gene lookup returns CDR1 MGHDK and CDR2 SYGVNS. J gave up 4 bases and V 7 bases, and 10 bases lay outside the gene matches. This CDR3 is 15 amino acids long. CDR3 protein: CASTPRDRVYNEQFF. CDR3 sequence (DNA): TGTGCCAGCACCCCCCGGGACAGAGTATACAATGAGCAGTTCTTC.

The chain carries TRBV29-1 and TRBJ2-1, with 7 bases identical to TRBD2. CDR1 is SQVTM and CDR2 is ANQGSEA in the germline V gene. The ends lost 4 bases at V and 6 bases at J; junction bases unmatched: 9. The CDR3 consists of 14 residues. The CDR3 sequence is CSVVKWTGGNEQFF. The CDR3 DNA sequence: TGCAGCGTTGTGAAGTGGACGGGAGGCAATGAGCAGTTCTTC.

V gene TRBV5-1 combines with J gene TRBJ1-5, with 9 positions matching TRBD1. Trimming removed 4 bases from V and 3 bases from J; junction bases left unmatched: 5. CDR1 SGHRS and CDR2 YFSETQ come from the germline V gene. The CDR3 covers 15 residues. The CDR3 reads CASSIGQGSNQPQHF. Written as DNA, the CDR3 is TGCGCCAGCAGCATAGGACAGGGGTCCAATCAGCCCCAGCATTTT.

CDR3 sequence (DNA): TGTGCCAGCTCCGCGGCGGGGTCCGGGTCAAGCAATGAGCAGTTCTTC. It specifies CASSAAGSGSSNEQFF. V is TRBV18 and J is TRBJ2-1, with D tentatively TRBD2 (6 bases). The CDR3 is 16 amino acids. Per the germline V gene, CDR1 is KGHSH and CDR2 is LQKENI. V lost 6 bases, J lost 6 bases, and 21 bases lay in between.

The gene calls are TRBV10-1 and TRBJ2-1; TRBD2 aligns across 10 bases. The length of the CDR3 is 16 residues. V gave up 5 bases and J gave up 4 bases; unmatched junction bases: 8. The germline V gene has CDR1 WNHNN and CDR2 SYGVQD (reference sequence). CDR3 region: CASSQAPSGGYNEQFF. DNA for the CDR3: TGCGCCAGCAGTCAAGCCCCTAGCGGGGGTTACAATGAGCAGTTCTTC.

This chain connects TRBV10-1 to TRBJ2-5; TRBD1 agrees at 9 bases. V gave up 5 bases and J gave up 2 bases; unmatched junction bases: 6. The CDR3 totals 15 residues. The germline V gene has CDR1 WNHNN and CDR2 SYGVQD (reference sequence). CDR3 in amino acids: CASSPTGGAQETQYF. CDR3 DNA sequence: TGCGCCAGCAGTCCGACAGGGGGGGCACAAGAGACCCAGTACTTC.

As to this clone: Other DNA sequences in the same sample also yield this CDR3. V gene TRBV6-1 combines with J gene TRBJ1-5; 7 bases align to TRBD1. Germline trimming cut 1 base from V and 3 bases from J; bases unmatched to any gene: 3. The CDR3 is 15 residues long. From germline, CDR1 is MNHNS and CDR2 SASEGT. The CDR3 here is CASSEGGTVNQPQHF. The CDR3 region has the DNA TGTGCCAGCAGTGAAGGCGGGACAGTCAATCAGCCCCAGCATTTT.

The chain uses TRBV25-1 and TRBJ2-5; the D gene is possibly TRBD2 (5 bases). Between the trimmed V and J ends, which lost 4 bases and 4 bases, there was a span of 7 bases. CDR1 MGHDK and CDR2 SYGVNS come from the germline V gene. The CDR3 consists of 12 residues. Here the CDR3 reads CASSGGRETQYF. The DNA of the CDR3 is TGTGCCAGCAGTGGAGGGCGAGAGACCCAGTACTTC.

The rearrangement joins TRBV10-3 to TRBJ2-3; D is unresolved. The CDR3 loop spans 11 amino acids. From germline, CDR1 is ENHRY and CDR2 SYGVKD. The V end was cut by 11 bases, the J end by 7 bases, with 13 bases between. In DNA form, the CDR3 reads TGTGCCGTTGAGATGAGGAATACGCAGTATTTT. This translates into CAVEMRNTQYF.

This clone has just one count. The chain has TRBV18 and TRBJ2-7; 7 positions match TRBD2. Unmatched junction bases numbered 5, after V lost 3 bases and J lost 0 bases. Germline V gene sequence: CDR1 KGHSH, CDR2 LQKENI. The CDR3 is made up of 15 amino acids. CDR3 DNA sequence: TGTGCCAGCTCACCCACTAGCGTACCCTCCTACGAGCAGTACTTC. Its translation: CASSPTSVPSYEQYF.

V usage is TRBV6-6 and J usage is TRBJ2-1; TRBD1 matches 7 bases. Germline V gives CDR1 MNHNY, CDR2 SVGAGI (reference sequence). J was trimmed by 7 bases and V by 2 bases; bases with no gene match: 5. The CDR3 consists of 14 residues. The CDR3 DNA is TGTGCCAGCAGTTACCTGACAGGGCTAAATGAGCAGTTCTTC. This translates into CASSYLTGLNEQFF.

The CDR3 bases are TGTGCCAGTAGAGCCGGCTTTCTGCCTGACACCGGGGAGCTGTTTTTT. Amino acid sequence: CASRAGFLPDTGELFF. This rearrangement joins TRBV19 to TRBJ2-2; no reliable D call. CDR3 length: 16 amino acids. Looked up from germline, CDR1 is LNHDA and CDR2 is SQIVND (reference sequence). V was clipped by 6 bases and J by 3 bases, with 17 bases between them.

V usage is TRBV10-2 and J usage is TRBJ2-7; TRBD1 agrees at 7 bases. Germline values: CDR1 WSHSY, CDR2 SAAADI. The CDR3 runs to 15 residues. V dropped 6 bases and J dropped 5; count of bases not matched to a gene: 13. CDR3 region: CASRTLLDRSDEQYF. The CDR3 bases are TGCGCCAGCAGAACCCTCCTGGACAGGTCGGACGAGCAGTACTTC.

The V gene is TRBV6-5, the J gene TRBJ2-2; D not certain. From germline, CDR1 is MNHEY and CDR2 SVGAGI. Trimming cost V 1 base and J 6 bases, with 9 bases left between them. This CDR3 contains 14 residues. The CDR3 here is CASSYFARAGELFF. The CDR3 DNA follows: TGTGCCAGCAGTTACTTTGCTCGTGCCGGGGAGCTGTTTTTT.

This chain links TRBV19 with TRBJ2-5; D gene uncertain. The ends were cut back, 3 bases at V and 1 base at J, with 9 bases in the middle. The CDR3 loop spans 14 amino acids. Germline V gives CDR1 LNHDA, CDR2 SQIVND (reference sequence). CDR3 DNA: TGTGCCAGTAGTATCGTTGGGTCCCAAGAGACCCAGTACTTC. Protein sequence: CASSIVGSQETQYF.

J is TRBJ2-3 and V is TRBV27, with a tentative D call TRBD1 (5 bases). The germline V and J ends were trimmed by 5 bases and 11 bases, with 17 bases remaining between them. This CDR3 is built from 13 residues. Germline V lookup: CDR1 MNHEY, CDR2 SMNVEV (reference sequence). The CDR3 region is CASSPSGNLRQYF. The CDR3 DNA reads as TGTGCCAGCAGTCCCTCAGGGAATTTGAGGCAGTATTTT.

V gene TRBV19 combines with J gene TRBJ2-1; 14 nucleotides align to TRBD2. The J segment lost 15 bases and the V segment lost 3 bases, leaving 7 bases of the junction unmatched. The CDR3 contains 14 residues. CDR1 LNHDA and CDR2 SQIVND come from the germline V gene (reference sequence). The CDR3 DNA is TGTGCCAGTAGTATCCGGACTAGCGGGAGGAATTTGTTCTTC. As protein: CASSIRTSGRNLFF.

To note about this clone: At the DNA level, this CDR3 is encoded by other sequences in the same sample as well. This chain links TRBV28 with TRBJ1-5; 7 bases are a match to TRBD1. V lost 3 bases, J lost 2 bases, and 4 bases stayed unmatched. Germline CDR1 reads MDHEN; CDR2 reads SYDVKM. The CDR3 is 15 residues long. The CDR3 DNA reads TGTGCCAGCAGTTTTCTCCAGGGGGGCAATCAGCCCCAGCATTTT. Protein product: CASSFLQGGNQPQHF.

This rearrangement joins TRBV15 to TRBJ2-2; D is undetermined. The CDR3 is 14 residues long. Trimming took off 4 bases at V and 2 bases at J, with 8 bases between the two ends. In germline, CDR1 is LNHNV, CDR2 YYDKDF (reference sequence). The CDR3 loop reads CATSIRPNTGELFF. The CDR3 DNA reads TGTGCCACCAGCATACGACCAAACACCGGGGAGCTGTTTTTT.